The entry below describes one T cell receptor (beta chain). Sequencing used immunoSEQ multiplex PCR; TCRdb keeps in-frame clones, though not all of them. The sample records 160,000 or so clones, 70% to 90% being singletons. The record originates from a study of cytomegalovirus exposure and HLA in healthy donors. The source of this sequence is a man younger than 30 in good health and CMV-seronegative. The sequenced sample was PBMCs.

The CDR3 sequence is CASSPGTSLTGELFF. The DNA of the CDR3 is TGCGCCAGCAGCCCCGGGACTAGCCTCACCGGGGAGCTGTTTTTT. This sequence joins TRBV5-1 and TRBJ2-2; 9 bases map to TRBD2. The J segment lost 4 bases and the V segment lost 4 bases, leaving 5 bases of the junction unmatched. CDR1 and CDR2 (germline): SGHRS, YFSETQ. This CDR3 comprises 15 residues. The full variable domain, completed using reference TRBV5-1 and TRBJ2-2, is KAGVTQTPRYLIKTRGQQVTLSCSPISGHRSVSWYQQTPGQGLQFLFEYFSETQRNKGNFPGRFSGRQFSNSRSEMNVSTLELGDSALYLCASSPGTSLTGELFFGEGSRLTVL.